Listed here are 6 T cell receptor beta chains from one sample, sequenced in a study of blood T cells in healthy people across ages (dated by TCRdb to 2015 to 2017). The method was 5' RACE. Sequencer: Illumina HiSeq 2500. The second PCR ran for roughly 7 to 12 cycles and used a J-beta primer mix along with a sample-barcoded 5' primer. TCRdb passed the public sequencing reads through fastp at Q25 and MiXCR, retaining productive beta sequences. Every entry covers one CDR3 protein and lists the most common genes and DNA from its rows. The sample table records 1.5 million to 2 million distinct CDR3 sequences; about 49% of these occur just once. The ten most abundant clones make up over 2% of the sample. What was sequenced was blood. The source is a woman aged 40 to 49 in good health.

V usage is TRBV20-1 and J usage is TRBJ2-7; D is undetermined. This CDR3 is built from 14 residues. With 2 bases removed from V and 7 bases from J, the gap between germline ends came to 18 bases. Germline V lookup: CDR1 DFQATT, CDR2 SNEGSKA (reference sequence). The CDR3 here is CSARPFSINNEQYF. DNA for the CDR3: TGCAGTGCTAGACCATTCTCGATAAACAATGAGCAGTACTTC.

The chain joins TRBV3-1 to TRBJ1-6; D is unresolved. Germline loops: CDR1 LGHDT, CDR2 YNNKEL (reference sequence). Trimming shortened V by 0 bases and J by 9 bases, and 9 bases separated the two germline ends. The CDR3 spans 14 residues. CDR3 nucleotides: TGTGCCAGCAGCCAAGACAGGTTGACTTCACCCCTCCACTTT. Translation: CASSQDRLTSPLHF. Drawing the rest from reference TRBV3-1 and TRBJ1-6, the complete variable domain is DTAVSQTPKYLVTQMGNDKSIKCEQNLGHDTMYWYKQDSKKFLKIMFSYNNKELIINETVPNRFSPKSPDKAHLNLHINSLELGDSAVYFCASSQDRLTSPLHFGNGTRLTVT.

This clonotype appeared a few times. The chain is built from TRBV6-5 and TRBJ1-4; D is undetermined. The germline CDR1 and CDR2 sequences are MNHEY and SVGAGI. The CDR3 sequence is 15 residues long. Trimming cost V 3 bases and J 0 bases, with 8 bases left between them. CDR3 sequence: CASSYSGSTNEKLFF. The CDR3 bases are TGTGCCAGCAGTTATTCGGGTTCAACTAATGAAAAACTGTTTTTT.

The chain combines TRBV20-1 with TRBJ2-7; weak D call: TRBD1 (5 bases). Germline V CDR1 and CDR2: DFQATT, SNEGSKA (reference sequence). The CDR3 has 12 residues. Trimming took off 5 bases at V and 5 bases at J, with 13 bases between the two ends. The CDR3 DNA is TGCAGTGCTCCGGCGGACAACCACGAGCAGTACTTC. Encoded protein: CSAPADNHEQYF.

The V gene is TRBV5-1, the J gene TRBJ2-5, with 14 bases lining up with TRBD2. Germline loops: CDR1 SGHRS, CDR2 YFSETQ. Losses at the gene ends were 5 bases for V and 4 bases for J; bases not matched to a gene: 16. This CDR3 spans 19 amino acids. The CDR3 region has the DNA TGCGCCAGCAGTCCCCACGGACTAGCGGGGGGCAGCAGGGTAGAGACCCAGTACTTC. Protein: CASSPHGLAGGSRVETQYF.

The chain couples TRBV6-2 or TRBV6-3 to TRBJ2-5; 7 bases fit TRBD1. V lost 5 bases to trimming and J lost 2 bases; unmatched junction nucleotides: 11. The V gene's germline CDR1 is MNHEY and CDR2 SVGEGT. The CDR3 sequence is 16 residues long. CDR3 in amino acids: CASSQGQAFIQETQYF. The CDR3 coding sequence is TGTGCCAGCAGTCAAGGACAGGCGTTCATACAAGAGACCCAGTACTTC.